The rows below give T cell receptor beta chains drawn from one sample of a study of cytomegalovirus exposure and HLA in healthy donors. Assay used: immunoSEQ multiplex PCR; TCRdb lists only in-frame clones, some missing. The listing contains roughly 200,000 clones. The sequenced sample was PBMCs. Source of these receptors: a girl aged 2 to 10 in good health and CMV-seropositive. The CDR3 runs from the conserved cysteine through the conserved F or W. The D gene is left open where the match is weak.

j_gene: TRBJ2-7; len: 17; d_gene: TRBD2; v_gene: TRBV28; CDR3nt: TGTGCCAGCAGTTTAGACTCCCCTAGCGGGAGCTCCTACGAGCAGTACTTC; CDR3aa: CASSLDSPSGSSYEQYF
j_gene: TRBJ1-2; len: 16; d_gene: TRBD1; v_gene: TRBV5-1; CDR3nt: TGCGCCAGCAGCTCCGGTGAGGGGGCGCTGACGCGGGGCTACACCTTC; CDR3aa: CASSSGEGALTRGYTF
j_gene: TRBJ2-1; len: 14; d_gene: NA; v_gene: TRBV6-5; CDR3nt: TGTGCCAGCTCCCCGAGGTTAGGTACCAATGAGCAGTTCTTC; CDR3aa: CASSPRLGTNEQFF
j_gene: TRBJ1-1; len: 14; d_gene: NA; v_gene: TRBV27; CDR3nt: TGTGCCAGCGCCTGGGGGGGGACGAACACTGAAGCTTTCTTT; CDR3aa: CASAWGGTNTEAFF
j_gene: TRBJ2-7; len: 15; d_gene: TRBD2; v_gene: TRBV5-5; CDR3nt: TGTGCCAGCAGCTTGGTAGCGGGAGGGCTCGACGAGCAGTACTTC; CDR3aa: CASSLVAGGLDEQYF
j_gene: TRBJ2-2; len: 15; d_gene: TRBD2; v_gene: TRBV6-4; CDR3nt: TGTGCCAGCAGCAGAGAGGGAGCGGGAACCGGGGAGCTGTTTTTT; CDR3aa: CASSREGAGTGELFF
j_gene: TRBJ1-2; len: 15; d_gene: NA; v_gene: TRBV6-1; CDR3nt: TGTGCCAGCAGTGAAGCTCAGGGGCCTGGCTATGGCTACACCTTC; CDR3aa: CASSEAQGPGYGYTF
j_gene: TRBJ1-2; len: 14; d_gene: NA; v_gene: TRBV6-5; CDR3nt: TGTGCCAGCAGGAGGGGAGGGGATGGCTATGGCTACACCTTC; CDR3aa: CASRRGGDGYGYTF
j_gene: TRBJ1-1; len: 13; d_gene: NA; v_gene: TRBV5-8; CDR3nt: TGTGCCAGCAGCTTGGCCGCGACTCCTGAAGCTTTCTTT; CDR3aa: CASSLAATPEAFF
j_gene: TRBJ2-1; len: 14; d_gene: NA; v_gene: TRBV15; CDR3nt: TGTGCCACCAGCAGTAGGGGCGCCTACAATGAGCAGTTCTTC; CDR3aa: CATSSRGAYNEQFF